These 9 T cell receptor beta chains came from one sample sequenced in a study of T cell responses to AZD1222 COVID-19 vaccine. The repertoire was sequenced with immunoSEQ multiplex PCR; TCRdb's copy has only in-frame clones and lacks some. The table has around 75,000 clones, approximately 90% seen once. This specimen was peripheral blood, taken 28 days after the second dose of the MenACWY control vaccine. These TCRs come from an adult who received the MenACWY meningococcal vaccine as a control.

This clone has just one count. The chain employs TRBV5-1 and TRBJ2-7; TRBD1 is a possible D gene (7 bases). Germline V gives CDR1 SGHRS, CDR2 YFSETQ. CDR3 length: 16 amino acids. With 4 bases removed from V and 4 bases from J, the gap between germline ends came to 21 bases. The CDR3 loop reads CASSPWTGGDKYEQYF. CDR3 in DNA: TGCGCCAGCAGCCCATGGACAGGCGGGGATAAGTACGAGCAGTACTTC.

The chain uses TRBV7-9 and TRBJ1-4; TRBD1 might be the D (6 bases). V lost 1 base and J 7 bases, leaving 13 bases between the germline ends. This CDR3 is built from 15 residues. Germline CDR1 SEHNR, CDR2 FQNEAQ (reference sequence). The CDR3 DNA follows: TGTGCCAGCAGCTTAGGGGCCGGAGGGGGTGAAAAACTGTTTTTT. As protein: CASSLGAGGGEKLFF.

This clone was detected a few times. The rearrangement links TRBV12-3 or TRBV12-4 to TRBJ1-2, with unresolved D. This CDR3 comprises 13 residues. Trimming cost V 7 bases and J 8 bases, with 17 bases left between them. CDR3 sequence (DNA): TGTGCCAGCACCCCCGGCATAGACATCGGCTACACCTTC. It encodes CASTPGIDIGYTF.

Note on this clone: This sample includes further DNA sequences coding for the same CDR3. The chain links TRBV30 to TRBJ1-1; possible D gene TRBD1, 5 bases. This CDR3 is built from 13 residues. V was pared by 1 base and J by 1 base, with 7 bases between. CDR1 and CDR2 (germline): GTSNPN, SVGIG (reference sequence). The CDR3 sequence: CAWSATANTEAFF. CDR3 in DNA: TGTGCCTGGAGTGCGACAGCGAACACTGAAGCTTTCTTT.

The CDR3 loop reads CASSTSGATYNEQFF. The CDR3 bases are TGTGCCAGCAGCACTAGCGGGGCCACGTACAATGAGCAGTTCTTC. The J gene is TRBJ2-1, the V gene TRBV7-2; TRBD2 agrees at 10 bases. V dropped 5 bases and J dropped 4; count of bases not matched to a gene: 5. CDR1 and CDR2 from the germline V gene are SGHTA and FQGNSA. CDR3 length: 15 residues.

The rearrangement uses TRBV5-4 and TRBJ2-5; 12 bases are a match to TRBD2. The junction had 9 bases not matched to a gene; V was cut back by 4 bases and J by 5 bases. CDR1 is SGHNT and CDR2 is YYREEE in the germline V gene (reference sequence). CDR3 length: 16 amino acids. The CDR3 loop is CASSPPASGGAETQYF. CDR3 in DNA: TGTGCCAGCAGCCCCCCAGCTAGCGGGGGGGCGGAGACCCAGTACTTC.

The chain recombines TRBV28 with TRBJ2-1; TRBD2 might be the D (6 bases). The germline V gene encodes CDR1 MDHEN and CDR2 SYDVKM. V lost 3 bases and J lost 0, with 9 bases in between. The CDR3 is 15 amino acids. The CDR3 nucleotides are TGTGCCAGCAGTTTTGCTAGCGTCTCCTACAATGAGCAGTTCTTC. It translates to CASSFASVSYNEQFF.

This chain links TRBV11-2 with TRBJ1-5; 7 nucleotides line up with TRBD1. CDR3 length: 14 residues. Trimming cost V 5 bases and J 7 bases; bases outside gene matches: 8. Germline CDR1 and CDR2: SGHAT and FQNNGV. CDR3: CASSLGQVGQPQHF. In DNA, the CDR3 is TGTGCCAGCAGCCTAGGACAGGTAGGGCAGCCCCAGCATTTT.

The table lists this clone with a few counts. The chain links TRBV6-2 or TRBV6-3 to TRBJ2-5, with D maybe TRBD2 (5 bases). The V and J ends lost 6 bases and 5 bases respectively, with 16 bases between them. Germline CDR1 is MNHEY and CDR2 is SVGEGT. The CDR3 has 14 amino acids. The CDR3 DNA sequence: TGTGCCAGCAGCCCGCGGGCCGCCAGGGAGACCCAGTACTTC. Protein product: CASSPRAARETQYF.